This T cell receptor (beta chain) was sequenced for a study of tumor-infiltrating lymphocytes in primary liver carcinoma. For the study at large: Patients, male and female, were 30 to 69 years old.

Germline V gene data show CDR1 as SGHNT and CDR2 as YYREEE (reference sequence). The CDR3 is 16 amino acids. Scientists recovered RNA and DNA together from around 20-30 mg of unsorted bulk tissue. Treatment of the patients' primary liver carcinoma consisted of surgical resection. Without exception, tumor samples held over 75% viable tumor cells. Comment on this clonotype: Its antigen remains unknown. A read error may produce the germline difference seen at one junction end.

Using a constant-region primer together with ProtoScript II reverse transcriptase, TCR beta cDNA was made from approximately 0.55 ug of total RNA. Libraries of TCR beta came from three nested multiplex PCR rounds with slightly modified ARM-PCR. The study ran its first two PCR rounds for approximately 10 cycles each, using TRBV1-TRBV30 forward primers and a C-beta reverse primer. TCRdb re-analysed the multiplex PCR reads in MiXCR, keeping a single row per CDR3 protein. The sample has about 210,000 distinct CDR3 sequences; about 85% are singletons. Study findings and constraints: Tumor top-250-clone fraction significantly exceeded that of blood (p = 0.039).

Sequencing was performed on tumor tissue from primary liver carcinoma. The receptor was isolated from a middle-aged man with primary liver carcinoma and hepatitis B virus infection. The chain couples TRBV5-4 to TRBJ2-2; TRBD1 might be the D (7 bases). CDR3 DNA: TGTGCCACCAACGTGGCCCAGGGGGGAGGCACCGGGGAACTGTTATTT. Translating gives CATNVAQGGGTGELLF.